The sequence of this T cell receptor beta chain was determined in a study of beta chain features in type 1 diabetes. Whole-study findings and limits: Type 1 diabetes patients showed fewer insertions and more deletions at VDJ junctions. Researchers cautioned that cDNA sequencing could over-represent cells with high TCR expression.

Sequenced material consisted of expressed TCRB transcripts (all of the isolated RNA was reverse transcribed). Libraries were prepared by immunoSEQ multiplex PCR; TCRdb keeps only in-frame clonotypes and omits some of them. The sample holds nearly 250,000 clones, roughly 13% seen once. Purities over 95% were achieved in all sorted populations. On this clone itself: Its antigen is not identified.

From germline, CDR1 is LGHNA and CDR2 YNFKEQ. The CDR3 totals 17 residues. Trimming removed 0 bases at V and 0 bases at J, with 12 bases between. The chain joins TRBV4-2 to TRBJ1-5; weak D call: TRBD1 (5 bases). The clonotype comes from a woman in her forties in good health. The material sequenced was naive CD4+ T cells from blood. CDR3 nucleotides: TGTGCCAGCAGCCAAGAGACCGGGGGTCTTAGCAATCAGCCCCAGCATTTT. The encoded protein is CASSQETGGLSNQPQHF.